Listed below are T cell receptor beta chains from one sample, sequenced in a study of T cell repertoires and leukemia-associated antigens. TCRdb called the 5' RACE reads again in MiXCR, with one record for every CDR3 protein. Among approximately 10,000 distinct CDR3 sequences, approximately 40% were seen once, and the ten largest hold over 45%. Antigen specificity for these receptors is unknown. Specimen: CD3+ T cells sorted from blood and cultured. These receptors were obtained from a female donor in good health. Both conserved end residues are part of each CDR3. A D gene is named only where the DNA matches it firmly. Not every row has a clone size; where given, it reads once, few, many or a size class.

J	size	V	D	DNA	CDR3
TRBJ2-1	medium-sized	TRBV28	TRBD2	TGTGCCAGCAGTCAGACTAGCGGGAGGAGAGGTGAGCAGTTCTTC	CASSQTSGRRGEQFF
TRBJ1-1	few	TRBV20-1	.	TGCAGTGTCTACGGGATGGCGAACACTGAAGCTTTCTTT	CSVYGMANTEAFF
TRBJ2-2	few	TRBV6-1	.	TGTGCCAGCGGGTCCGGGACACCGAACACCGGGGAGCTGTTTTTT	CASGSGTPNTGELFF
TRBJ1-5	few	TRBV3-1	.	TGTGCCAGCAGCCAAGATGGTCCACGCGGACGACAGCCCCAGCATTTT	CASSQDGPRGRQPQHF
TRBJ1-1	.	TRBV16	.	TGTGCCAGCAGCCAATTCTCCATGAACACTGAAGCTTTCTTT	CASSQFSMNTEAFF
TRBJ1-2	.	TRBV7-9	.	TGTGCCAGCAGCCTTACGACCACTAACTATGGCTACACCTTC	CASSLTTTNYGYTF
TRBJ1-1	many	TRBV7-2	TRBD1	TGTGCCAGCAGCTTAGTACCCGGGACAGGGGTTGAAGCTTTCTTT	CASSLVPGTGVEAFF
TRBJ2-1	.	TRBV28	TRBD2	TGTGCCAGCAGTACAGGGGCCGGGACTAGCGGGAGAAATGAGCAGTTCTTC	CASSTGAGTSGRNEQFF
TRBJ2-5	few	TRBV5-1	.	TGCGCCAGCTACCTGAGACCGCAAGAGACCCAGTACTTC	CASYLRPQETQYF
TRBJ2-7	medium-sized	TRBV7-9	.	TGTGCCAGCAGCTTAAGTGGGTTTACCTACGAGCAGTACTTC	CASSLSGFTYEQYF
TRBJ1-3	few	TRBV10-3	.	TGTGCCATCAACCAGAGAAACACCATATATTTT	CAINQRNTIYF
TRBJ2-5	.	TRBV10-3	TRBD2	TGTGCCATCAGTGAAAAGGGACTACCTTCGGAGACCCAGTACTTC	CAISEKGLPSETQYF
TRBJ2-1	.	TRBV20-1	TRBD2	TGCAGTGCTAGAGAGGAGTGGGGTACTAGCGGGAGGAATGAGCAGTTCTTC	CSAREEWGTSGRNEQFF
TRBJ2-5	.	TRBV4-2	.	TGTGCCAGCAGCCAAGGAGAGGGGCTAGGGGAGACCCAGTACTTC	CASSQGEGLGETQYF
TRBJ1-1	.	TRBV5-1	.	TGCGCCAGCAGCCCGGGACAGAACACTGAAGCTTTCTTT	CASSPGQNTEAFF
TRBJ2-7	medium-sized	TRBV9	TRBD1	TGTGCCAGCAGCCCGACAGGGAGACCCCACGAGCAGTACTTC	CASSPTGRPHEQYF
TRBJ2-1	once	TRBV10-3	TRBD2	TGTGCCGCATCTGAAGCGGGAGGGCCTAGGGAGCAGTTCTTC	CAASEAGGPREQFF
TRBJ1-2	.	TRBV28	.	TGTGCCAGCAGTCCTGGGACGGGGTATGGCTACACCTTC	CASSPGTGYGYTF
TRBJ2-7	many	TRBV6-2/TRBV6-3	TRBD2	TGTGCCAGCAGTTACCGCATTCGGACTAGCGGGTTAGACTCCTACGAGCAGTACTTC	CASSYRIRTSGLDSYEQYF
TRBJ2-7	once	TRBV7-9	TRBD2	TGTGCCAGCAGCGGCGGGGGTCCCGGTTACAAGCAGTACTTC	CASSGGGPGYKQYF
TRBJ1-2	once	TRBV4-1	TRBD1	TGCGCCAGCAGCCCGGCGGTGGACAGGGTCGATGGCTACACCTTC	CASSPAVDRVDGYTF
TRBJ2-1	medium-sized	TRBV7-9	.	TGTGCCAGCAGCTCGCCGGGACAAGCCTACAATGAGCAGTTCTTC	CASSSPGQAYNEQFF
TRBJ2-7	medium-sized	TRBV6-1	.	TGTGCCAGCAGTGCCACTAGCTCCTACGAGCAGTACTTC	CASSATSSYEQYF
TRBJ1-6	.	TRBV10-3	TRBD1	TGTGCCACCCAAGGGACAGGCTATAATTCACCCCTCCACTTT	CATQGTGYNSPLHF
TRBJ1-1	.	TRBV4-3	.	TGCGCCAGCAGCCAAGATTCTGGTCGTGCCGCTGAAGCTTTCTTT	CASSQDSGRAAEAFF
TRBJ2-7	few	TRBV20-1	TRBD2	TGCAGTGCTAGAGATACGACTAGCAGATTTTACGAGCAGTACTTC	CSARDTTSRFYEQYF
TRBJ2-1	few	TRBV2	.	TGTGCCAGCGTCAGGGCAGGAGGAGGTGAGCAGTTCTTC	CASVRAGGGEQFF
TRBJ2-7	.	TRBV7-3	.	TGTGCCAGCAGCTCCGAGCCTCTTCGGGAGCAGTACTTC	CASSSEPLREQYF
TRBJ2-1	medium-sized	TRBV5-1	TRBD2	TGCGCCAGCAGCCCCAGGTTCAGCGGGAGGGCCATCAATGAGCAGTTCTTC	CASSPRFSGRAINEQFF
TRBJ2-7	.	TRBV7-2	.	TGTGCCAGCAGCTCTCAATACAACTCCTACGAGCAGTACTTC	CASSSQYNSYEQYF
TRBJ2-2	.	TRBV15	.	TGTGCCACCAGCAGCCCCATAAGGGGTCGGAACACCGGGGAGCTGTTTTTT	CATSSPIRGRNTGELFF
TRBJ2-1	.	TRBV5-1	.	TGCGCCAGCAGCTTGCTGCCGGCTAGAAACAATGAGCAGTTCTTC	CASSLLPARNNEQFF
TRBJ2-3	many	TRBV24-1	TRBD2	TGTGCCACCAGTGCCATCGGGACTAGCGGTTTTACGCAGTATTTT	CATSAIGTSGFTQYF
TRBJ2-1	.	TRBV7-8	TRBD2	TGTGCCGGCAGCTTTGGTCCGGGAGGCTCCTACAATGAGCAGTTCTTC	CAGSFGPGGSYNEQFF
TRBJ2-1	many	TRBV29-1	.	TGCAGCGTTGAAGGGGGTAGCCCGAGGGTCTTC	CSVEGGSPRVF
TRBJ1-5	.	TRBV5-1	.	TGCGCCAGCAGCCCGGAGCCCCAGCATTTT	CASSPEPQHF
TRBJ2-1	medium-sized	TRBV4-2	.	TGTGCCAGCAGCCAAGAATGGGGGATTGAGCAGTTCTTC	CASSQEWGIEQFF
TRBJ2-3	.	TRBV7-2	.	TGTGCCAGCAGCTTCCAGGGTGTTGTGGTGACAGATACGCAGTATTTT	CASSFQGVVVTDTQYF
TRBJ2-1	medium-sized	TRBV7-8	.	TGTGCCAGCAGCTTAGTTCTGGGCCAGGGAGAAGGCTTCAATGAGCAGTTCTTC	CASSLVLGQGEGFNEQFF
TRBJ2-5	many	TRBV11-2	.	TGTGCCAGCAGCGATGAGACCCAGTACTTC	CASSDETQYF
TRBJ2-1	.	TRBV29-1	TRBD1	TGCAGCGTTCCCCTCACCGGGACAGGGTTTAGCGAGCAGTTCTTC	CSVPLTGTGFSEQFF